The entry below describes one T cell receptor (beta chain). Its antigen is undetermined. Treatment defined: oral pan-JAK inhibitor, 5-10 mg twice daily. These data originate in a study of CD8+ T cells in alopecia areata. Broader study findings: Scalp data also include sequences from resident alphabeta T cells of normal skin. Alopecia totalis/universalis scalp especially showed more expanded CD8+ clones than normal scalp.

The CDR3 consists of 13 residues. V shed 0 bases and J shed 3 bases, with 6 bases lying between them. CDR1 is SGHDT and CDR2 is YYEEEE in the germline V gene. TCR sequencing used cDNA made by reverse transcription of extracted RNA. Assay used: immunoSEQ multiplex PCR; TCRdb lists only in-frame clones, some missing. The sample records about 250,000 clones, approximately 60% being singletons. The input for sequencing was CD4+ T cells sorted from blood, taken around week 52, from a patient treated with tofacitinib. V and J are TRBV5-6 and TRBJ1-1, with D uncertain. The TCR was taken from a human donor with alopecia areata. CDR3: CASSLEADTEAFF. The CDR3 DNA reads TGTGCCAGCAGCTTGGAGGCGGACACTGAAGCTTTCTTT.